The 4 T cell receptor beta chains below all came from one sample that was sequenced in a study of technical replicates of blood from a handful of donors. Libraries were prepared by immunoSEQ multiplex PCR; TCRdb keeps only in-frame clonotypes and omits some of them. In the table there are about 72,000 clones, roughly 92% of which are singletons. The sample comprised T cells isolated from PBMCs. These receptors originate from a human donor in good health.

The rearrangement uses TRBV5-1 and TRBJ2-5, with 14 bases lining up with TRBD2. The CDR3 is 16 amino acids. J lost 5 bases, V lost 4 bases, and 7 bases had no gene match. Germline CDR1 SGHRS, CDR2 YFSETQ. The CDR3 is CASSAGLAGVRETQYF. The CDR3 DNA follows: TGCGCCAGCAGCGCGGGACTAGCGGGAGTCAGGGAGACCCAGTACTTC.

The sample holds one count of this clone. This chain joins TRBV2 and TRBJ2-7; D unclear. This CDR3 comprises 13 residues. V shed 7 bases and J shed 3 bases, with 13 bases lying between them. Germline CDR1 and CDR2: SNHLY and FYNNEI. The CDR3 loop is CASILTIFYEQYF. CDR3 nucleotides: TGTGCCAGCATTTTGACAATTTTCTACGAGCAGTACTTC.

The rearrangement joins TRBV30 to TRBJ2-1; 7 bases agree with TRBD2. Trimming took 3 bases from V and 4 from J; bases not matched to a gene: 6. The CDR3 is 14 residues long. CDR1 and CDR2 (germline): GTSNPN, SVGIG (reference sequence). Here the CDR3 reads CAWRFSGSYNEQFF. DNA for the CDR3: TGTGCCTGGAGGTTTAGCGGGTCATACAATGAGCAGTTCTTC.

V usage is TRBV5-1 and J usage is TRBJ1-1, with 10 bases aligning to TRBD1. The V gene end was trimmed by 5 bases and the J gene end by 3 bases; junction bases not matched to a gene: 7. CDR1 SGHRS and CDR2 YFSETQ come from the germline V gene. CDR3 length: 15 amino acids. CDR3 in DNA: TGCGCCAGCAGGCAGAGACAGGGGGCGGACACTGAAGCTTTCTTT. Translated, it gives CASRQRQGADTEAFF. Based on the CDR3 plus reference TRBV5-1 and TRBJ1-1, the full variable domain is KAGVTQTPRYLIKTRGQQVTLSCSPISGHRSVSWYQQTPGQGLQFLFEYFSETQRNKGNFPGRFSGRQFSNSRSEMNVSTLELGDSALYLCASRQRQGADTEAFFGQGTRLTVV.